These T cell receptor beta chains were read from a single sample in a study of cytomegalovirus exposure and HLA in healthy donors. This table comes from immunoSEQ multiplex PCR, and its TCRdb copy is limited to in-frame clones, with some not included. The table includes 120,000 or so clones, approximately 80% detected once. Sequenced input: PBMCs. Receptors were obtained from a man aged 18 to 29 in good health and CMV-seropositive. The conserved cysteine and the conserved F or W are not part of the CDR3 here. The order of the fields is clone size, V gene, CDR3 protein. Size values are once, few and many counts, or a class for expanded clones, and some rows have none.

size: NA; V: TRBV28; CDR3: ASSFWGGLSDGELF
size: NA; V: TRBV5-6; CDR3: ASSSLGGRGNQPQH
size: NA; V: TRBV29-1; CDR3: SVGPGGSSYNEQF
size: NA; V: TRBV2; CDR3: ASRRDRSGANGLT
size: few; V: TRBV7-6; CDR3: ASTPWTGRAEDTQY
size: NA; V: TRBV19; CDR3: ASHGHQATEAF
size: NA; V: TRBV29-1; CDR3: SVPSQGLYNEQF
size: NA; V: TRBV2; CDR3: ASRPGFGNEKLF
size: NA; V: TRBV10-1; CDR3: ASRETGAYEQY
size: NA; V: TRBV10-3; CDR3: AISESGQGNQPQH
size: NA; V: TRBV7-8; CDR3: ASSLWGGGAPEAF
size: NA; V: TRBV5-6; CDR3: ASSSPSSRDDQPQH
size: NA; V: TRBV6-6; CDR3: ASSNRDRGYGYT
size: NA; V: TRBV29-1; CDR3: SAHSDPYTEAF
size: NA; V: TRBV27; CDR3: ASSLSAIGNQPQH
size: few; V: TRBV6-1; CDR3: ASSQQEDTQY
size: NA; V: TRBV27; CDR3: ASSLSILAKNSQY
size: NA; V: TRBV10-3; CDR3: AIGTDNQPQH
size: NA; V: TRBV5-1; CDR3: ASSLIAEQGYEQY
size: few; V: TRBV5-1; CDR3: ASSFSGGSTDTQY
size: NA; V: TRBV29-1; CDR3: STSQGSAGNTIY
size: few; V: TRBV5-6; CDR3: ASSFGTSGIYEQY
size: NA; V: TRBV7-2; CDR3: ASSPGLAGTYEQY
size: NA; V: TRBV6-4; CDR3: ASSDGATGSTDTQY
size: NA; V: TRBV6-1; CDR3: ASSGPLVTDTQY
size: NA; V: TRBV7-9; CDR3: ASSRDDAGQPQH
size: NA; V: TRBV29-1; CDR3: SVDRNGVQAEAF
size: NA; V: TRBV6-4; CDR3: ASSDSGQGNTGELF
size: NA; V: TRBV5-4; CDR3: ASSLSYFSGHTDTQY